The rows below give T cell receptor beta chains drawn from one sample of a study of cytomegalovirus exposure and HLA in healthy donors. The assay was immunoSEQ multiplex PCR, and TCRdb's table has in-frame clones only and misses some. This repertoire shows 90,000 to 140,000 clones, 78% found once; its top ten account for 1.3%. The sequenced sample consisted of PBMCs. The receptors were sampled from a man younger than 40 in good health and CMV-seronegative. CDR3s leave out the opening cysteine and the closing phenylalanine or tryptophan. Each record gives: J gene, V gene, CDR3 length, CDR3 protein.

J gene: TRBJ1-2; V gene: TRBV7-9; CDR3 length: 10; CDR3 protein: ASSLEGQDAP
J gene: TRBJ1-6; V gene: TRBV6-5; CDR3 length: 13; CDR3 protein: ASSYSQGTHSPLH
J gene: TRBJ2-7; V gene: TRBV11-3; CDR3 length: 13; CDR3 protein: ASSPAAGQEYEQY
J gene: TRBJ2-5; V gene: TRBV18; CDR3 length: 15; CDR3 protein: ASSPSLDRGRGETQY
J gene: TRBJ1-1; V gene: TRBV21-1; CDR3 length: 17; CDR3 protein: ASSSRRNRGSIGFTEAF
J gene: TRBJ1-6; V gene: TRBV4-1; CDR3 length: 14; CDR3 protein: ASRRLSDSYNSPLH
J gene: TRBJ1-1; V gene: TRBV19; CDR3 length: 13; CDR3 protein: ASSQGYFADTEAF
J gene: TRBJ1-2; V gene: TRBV9; CDR3 length: 13; CDR3 protein: ASSVEGTGLYGYT
J gene: TRBJ1-2; V gene: TRBV19; CDR3 length: 11; CDR3 protein: ATGTGLNYGYT
J gene: TRBJ1-4; V gene: TRBV6-5; CDR3 length: 13; CDR3 protein: ASSSEGQGGEKLF
J gene: TRBJ1-5; V gene: TRBV7-9; CDR3 length: 11; CDR3 protein: ASSLGPYQPQH
J gene: TRBJ2-5; V gene: TRBV5-6; CDR3 length: 15; CDR3 protein: ASSLWDSVRGLETQY
J gene: TRBJ1-1; V gene: TRBV5-3; CDR3 length: 12; CDR3 protein: ARSFSGRRTEAF
J gene: TRBJ2-2; V gene: TRBV5-6; CDR3 length: 12; CDR3 protein: ASSLGTLTGELF
J gene: TRBJ1-2; V gene: TRBV19; CDR3 length: 11; CDR3 protein: ASSSTGGLGYT
J gene: TRBJ1-5; V gene: TRBV19; CDR3 length: 13; CDR3 protein: ASSIVAESNQPQH
J gene: TRBJ2-3; V gene: TRBV29-1; CDR3 length: 10; CDR3 protein: GVRTGTDTQY
J gene: TRBJ1-4; V gene: TRBV6-1; CDR3 length: 11; CDR3 protein: ATGTAINEKLF
J gene: TRBJ1-2; V gene: TRBV28; CDR3 length: 11; CDR3 protein: ASRRSSNYGYT
J gene: TRBJ2-2; V gene: TRBV9; CDR3 length: 14; CDR3 protein: ASSVAIGTNTGELF
J gene: TRBJ1-3; V gene: TRBV18; CDR3 length: 11; CDR3 protein: ASSPRTEEFRY
J gene: TRBJ2-5; V gene: TRBV5-4; CDR3 length: 13; CDR3 protein: ASSLSTIQQETQY
J gene: TRBJ2-2; V gene: TRBV5-4; CDR3 length: 17; CDR3 protein: ASSGLGLAGGPGTGELF
J gene: TRBJ1-5; V gene: TRBV15; CDR3 length: 12; CDR3 protein: ATSREASNQPQH
J gene: TRBJ2-1; V gene: TRBV11-3; CDR3 length: 14; CDR3 protein: ASSPRTVESYNEQF
J gene: -; V gene: TRBV19; CDR3 length: 13; CDR3 protein: ASSGRLAEAYEQY
J gene: TRBJ2-3; V gene: TRBV5-6; CDR3 length: 13; CDR3 protein: AREGLAGGRGTRY
J gene: TRBJ1-1; V gene: TRBV5-6; CDR3 length: 11; CDR3 protein: ASSPRTGFEAF
J gene: TRBJ1-4; V gene: TRBV4-3; CDR3 length: 11; CDR3 protein: ASSQDYREKLF
J gene: TRBJ2-7; V gene: TRBV21-1; CDR3 length: 11; CDR3 protein: ASSKVSPYEQY
J gene: TRBJ2-1; V gene: TRBV28; CDR3 length: 14; CDR3 protein: ASGNRRGATYNEQF
J gene: TRBJ2-1; V gene: TRBV28; CDR3 length: 11; CDR3 protein: ASSLPWTSGQF
J gene: TRBJ2-5; V gene: TRBV14; CDR3 length: 15; CDR3 protein: ASSQDGGGWDQETQY
J gene: TRBJ1-2; V gene: TRBV27; CDR3 length: 11; CDR3 protein: ATYSRSPYGYT
J gene: TRBJ2-7; V gene: TRBV27; CDR3 length: 10; CDR3 protein: ASTKLLGTQY
J gene: TRBJ1-1; V gene: TRBV28; CDR3 length: 9; CDR3 protein: ASTYDTEAF
J gene: TRBJ1-2; V gene: TRBV5-4; CDR3 length: 15; CDR3 protein: ASSLPPAKGGIDGYT
J gene: TRBJ2-3; V gene: TRBV5-1; CDR3 length: 14; CDR3 protein: ASSLGSGSSTDTQY
J gene: TRBJ2-7; V gene: TRBV11-2; CDR3 length: 11; CDR3 protein: ASSLEVGYEQY
J gene: TRBJ2-5; V gene: TRBV2; CDR3 length: 11; CDR3 protein: ASSEELEETQY
J gene: TRBJ1-5; V gene: TRBV7-9; CDR3 length: 14; CDR3 protein: ASSSASTGFNQPQH
J gene: TRBJ2-7; V gene: TRBV5-4; CDR3 length: 14; CDR3 protein: ASRNTGTTGHLEQY
J gene: TRBJ2-7; V gene: TRBV7-8; CDR3 length: 12; CDR3 protein: ASSLDRGPYEQY
J gene: TRBJ2-7; V gene: TRBV4-3; CDR3 length: 15; CDR3 protein: ASSQGADRGHGNEQY
J gene: TRBJ1-1; V gene: TRBV19; CDR3 length: 11; CDR3 protein: ASRTGFVTEAF
J gene: TRBJ1-2; V gene: TRBV4-3; CDR3 length: 17; CDR3 protein: ASSQEKRAGALSNYGYT
J gene: TRBJ2-7; V gene: TRBV5-6; CDR3 length: 13; CDR3 protein: ASSSWPPGVGEQY
J gene: TRBJ1-1; V gene: TRBV18; CDR3 length: 12; CDR3 protein: ASSSTGTNTEAF
J gene: TRBJ2-2; V gene: TRBV5-1; CDR3 length: 12; CDR3 protein: ASSTSTETGELF
J gene: TRBJ2-7; V gene: TRBV30; CDR3 length: 11; CDR3 protein: AWTTGLPDEQY
J gene: TRBJ1-1; V gene: TRBV7-2; CDR3 length: 12; CDR3 protein: ASSSPRVGGEAF
J gene: -; V gene: TRBV28; CDR3 length: 11; CDR3 protein: ASSPGDSYEQY
J gene: TRBJ2-1; V gene: TRBV6-5; CDR3 length: 13; CDR3 protein: ASRPSFGLDNEQF
J gene: TRBJ1-1; V gene: TRBV4-3; CDR3 length: 15; CDR3 protein: ASSPQTIAHLNTEAF